This TCR beta chain stems from a study of blood T cell repertoires in COVID-19 (TCRdb year 2020). In the study overall: Samples from collaborators originated in the United States, Italy and Spain and spanned both the acute and convalescent phases of COVID-19. Subjects who had been exposed to COVID-19, were actively infected with it, or had recovered from it provided the deeply sampled blood TCRbeta repertoires that made up the dataset. The repertoires were released in a freely available public database meant as a resource for research on the immune response to SARS-CoV-2. Where available, HLA class I and class II types were obtained from metadata supplied by the sample provider rather than from assay-based typing. Samples were obtained from the ongoing ImmuneRACE study (first 160 participants) and from over a thousand subjects provided by 6 global collaborators. Nearly every sample came with metadata listing a de-identified subject ID, COVID-19 status, age in years and sex. The material from the prospective study consisted of cDNA or gDNA derived from T cells, B-cell-depleted T cells, or PBMCs.

Turning to this clone: The antigen this receptor binds is unknown. The input lacks base qualities; no much larger clone sits a single base away.

CDR1 and CDR2 are read off the germline V gene (reference sequence) as SGHNT and YYREEE. The CDR3, cysteine through phenylalanine, is 14 amino acids long. The entry retains the CDR3 DNA only, 42 bases that are in frame from base 1. The V and J ends are trimmed by 5 bases and 2 bases, leaving 13 bases between them. What the study reported, not specific to this receptor: The quantity of clinical and demographic metadata differed by source and by participant and was supplied without curation.

Samples from volunteer blood donors who had recovered from COVID-19 were contributed by a second Seattle source. The collaborating institutions used their own protocols to collect whole blood in K2EDTA tubes. For TCRbeta analysis, collaborators shipped samples in one of three forms: frozen whole blood, isolated PBMCs, or DNA extracted from either of those sample types. TCRbeta CDR3 regions were amplified from genomic DNA by means of the immunoSEQ Assay, a bias-controlled multiplex PCR. The study's own analysis went as follows. The number of nucleated cells in each sample was estimated from the amplification of reference gene primers within the assay. To quantify the absolute abundance of each unique TCRbeta CDR3 rearrangement, sequence reads were collapsed and filtered. For each sample, productive Simpson clonality was calculated as the square root of Simpson's diversity index across productive rearrangements. Here the immuneACCESS table is served through TCRdb, limited to in-frame sequences with V and J called. Missing clones are a known gap in these copies; in checked studies unresolved V genes cover under half, and the rest lacks a known reason. That table supplies the V and J calls and clone size; D and trimming were determined from the DNA. This sample gives 150,000 to 200,000 clones in total; approximately 85% of them show up just once. The leading ten clones occupy roughly 7.7% of the sample.

Sample: peripheral blood. The TCR comes from a man aged 35 to 55 who had recovered from COVID-19. Recombination linked TRBV5-4 to TRBJ1-1; tentative D gene TRBD1, with 6 bases matching. CDR3 protein: CASREGQLNTEAFF. The DNA reads TGTGCCAGCAGGGAAGGACAGCTCAACACTGAAGCTTTCTTT.